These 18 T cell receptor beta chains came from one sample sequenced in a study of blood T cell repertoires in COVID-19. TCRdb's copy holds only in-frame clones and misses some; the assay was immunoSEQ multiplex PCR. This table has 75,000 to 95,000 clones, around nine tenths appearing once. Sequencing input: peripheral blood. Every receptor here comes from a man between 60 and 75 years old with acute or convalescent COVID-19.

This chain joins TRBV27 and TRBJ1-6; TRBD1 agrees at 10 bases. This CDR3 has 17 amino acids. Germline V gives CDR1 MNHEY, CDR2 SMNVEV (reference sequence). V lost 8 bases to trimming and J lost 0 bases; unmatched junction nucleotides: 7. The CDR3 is CASRDRGTASYNSPLHF. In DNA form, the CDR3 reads TGTGCCAGCCGGGACAGGGGAACGGCCTCCTATAATTCACCCCTCCACTTT.

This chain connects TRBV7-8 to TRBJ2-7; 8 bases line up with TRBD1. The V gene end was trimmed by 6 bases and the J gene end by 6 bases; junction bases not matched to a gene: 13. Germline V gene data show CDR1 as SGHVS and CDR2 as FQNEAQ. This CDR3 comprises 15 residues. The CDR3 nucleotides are TGTGCCAGCAGGAACAGGGCAGGGGGCCCCTCCGAGCAGTACTTC. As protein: CASRNRAGGPSEQYF.

CDR3 region: CASSQNRGSPNEAFF. The CDR3 bases are TGTGCCAGCAGCCAAAACAGGGGATCCCCCAATGAAGCTTTCTTT. The chain has TRBV7-2 and TRBJ1-1; the match to TRBD1 covers 7 bases. CDR1 SGHTA and CDR2 FQGNSA come from the germline V gene. The V segment lost 5 bases and the J segment 7 bases; nucleotides outside the gene matches: 13. The CDR3 runs to 15 residues.

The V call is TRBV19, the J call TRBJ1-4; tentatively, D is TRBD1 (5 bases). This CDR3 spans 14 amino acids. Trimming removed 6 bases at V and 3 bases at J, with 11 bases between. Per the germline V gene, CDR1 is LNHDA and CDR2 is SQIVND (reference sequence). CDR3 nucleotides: TGTGCCAGTAGCGGGGGGGGTCCTAATGAAAAACTGTTTTTT. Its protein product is CASSGGGPNEKLFF.

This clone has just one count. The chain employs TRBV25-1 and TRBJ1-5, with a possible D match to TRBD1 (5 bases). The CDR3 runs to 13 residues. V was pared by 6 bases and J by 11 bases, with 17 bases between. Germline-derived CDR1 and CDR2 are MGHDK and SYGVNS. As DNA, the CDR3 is TGTGCCAGCAGCGCTCAGGTCGGGGGTTCCCAGCATTTT. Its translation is CASSAQVGGSQHF.

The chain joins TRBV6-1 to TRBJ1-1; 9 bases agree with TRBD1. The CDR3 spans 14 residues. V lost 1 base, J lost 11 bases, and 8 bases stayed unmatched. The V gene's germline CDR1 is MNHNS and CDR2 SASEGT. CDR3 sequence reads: CASSEGLQGARAFF. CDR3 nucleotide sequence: TGTGCCAGCAGTGAAGGCCTACAGGGGGCACGCGCTTTCTTT.

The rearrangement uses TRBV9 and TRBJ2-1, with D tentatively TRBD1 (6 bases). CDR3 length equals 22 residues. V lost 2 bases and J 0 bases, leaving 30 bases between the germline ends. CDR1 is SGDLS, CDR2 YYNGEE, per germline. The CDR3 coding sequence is TGTGCCAGCAGCGTTTCGCCCCCCGCCCCCTGGGGGCAGGCCCACTCCTACAATGAGCAGTTCTTC. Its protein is CASSVSPPAPWGQAHSYNEQFF.

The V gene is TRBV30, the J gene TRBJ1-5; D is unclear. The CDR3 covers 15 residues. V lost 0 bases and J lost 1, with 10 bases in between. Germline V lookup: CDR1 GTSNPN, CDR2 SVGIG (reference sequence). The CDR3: CAWSVLGLSNQPQHF. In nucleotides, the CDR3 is TGTGCCTGGAGTGTACTCGGGTTGAGCAATCAGCCCCAGCATTTT.

CDR3 region: CASNLRGGLDGYTF. For the CDR3, the DNA is TGTGCCAGCAACCTTAGGGGAGGACTTGATGGCTACACCTTC. The chain links TRBV6-5 to TRBJ1-2, with TRBD1 as a possible D gene (5 bases). V lost 7 bases to trimming and J lost 6 bases, with 18 bases between them. CDR1 and CDR2 (germline): MNHEY, SVGAGI. This CDR3 is 14 amino acids long.

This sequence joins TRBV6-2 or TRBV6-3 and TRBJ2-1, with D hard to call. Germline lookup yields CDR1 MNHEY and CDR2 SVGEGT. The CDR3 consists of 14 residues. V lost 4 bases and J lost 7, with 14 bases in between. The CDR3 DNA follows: TGTGCCAGCAGTTCGGCAGGTCCACGGAATGAGCAGTTCTTC. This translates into CASSSAGPRNEQFF.

The CDR3 nucleotides read TGTGCCAGCAGTTACTCGAGGCTAGCGGGGGCCAAACGGTACCAAGAGACCCAGTACTTC. This sequence encodes CASSYSRLAGAKRYQETQYF. The rearrangement joins TRBV6-2 or TRBV6-3 to TRBJ2-5, with TRBD2 identical over 10 bases. Unmatched junction bases numbered 13, after V lost 0 bases and J lost 0 bases. This CDR3 spans 20 amino acids. Germline V gives CDR1 MNHEY, CDR2 SVGEGT.

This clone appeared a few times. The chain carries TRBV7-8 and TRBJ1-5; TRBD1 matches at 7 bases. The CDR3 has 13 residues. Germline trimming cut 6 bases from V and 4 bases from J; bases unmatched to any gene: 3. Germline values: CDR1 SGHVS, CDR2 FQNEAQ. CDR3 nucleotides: TGTGCCAGCAGTCGGGACAGTAATCAGCCCCAGCATTTT. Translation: CASSRDSNQPQHF.

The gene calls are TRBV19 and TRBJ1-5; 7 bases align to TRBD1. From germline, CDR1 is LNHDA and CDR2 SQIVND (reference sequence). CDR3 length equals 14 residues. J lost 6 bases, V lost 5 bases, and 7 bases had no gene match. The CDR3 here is CASSPRQGIQPQHF. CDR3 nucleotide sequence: TGTGCCAGTAGTCCCAGACAGGGAATTCAGCCCCAGCATTTT.

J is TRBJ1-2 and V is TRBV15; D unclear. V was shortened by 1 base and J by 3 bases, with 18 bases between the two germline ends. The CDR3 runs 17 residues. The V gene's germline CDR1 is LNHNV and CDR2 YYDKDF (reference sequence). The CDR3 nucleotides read TGTGCCACCAGCAGAGGGAATTCGGCTTTTCAGGACTATGGCTACACCTTC. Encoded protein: CATSRGNSAFQDYGYTF.

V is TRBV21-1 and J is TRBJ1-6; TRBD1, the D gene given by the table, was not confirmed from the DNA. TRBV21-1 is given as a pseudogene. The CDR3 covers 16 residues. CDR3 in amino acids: CASSSLGQGKDSPLHF. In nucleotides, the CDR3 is TGTGCCAGCAGCAGCCTTGGACAGGGCAAGGATTCACCCCTCCACTTT.

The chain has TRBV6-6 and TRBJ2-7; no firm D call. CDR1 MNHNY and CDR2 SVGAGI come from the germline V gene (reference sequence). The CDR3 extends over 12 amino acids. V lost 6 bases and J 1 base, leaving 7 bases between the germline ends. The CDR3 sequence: CASRDTSYEQYF. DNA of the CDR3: TGTGCCAGCAGAGACACTTCCTACGAGCAGTACTTC.

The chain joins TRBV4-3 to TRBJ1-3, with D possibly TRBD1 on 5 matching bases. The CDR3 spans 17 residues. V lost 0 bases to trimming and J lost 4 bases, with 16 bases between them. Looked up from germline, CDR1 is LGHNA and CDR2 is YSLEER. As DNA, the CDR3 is TGCGCCAGCAGCCAAGATCGAGGCCGGGAGGGGGGAAACACCATATATTTT. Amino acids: CASSQDRGREGGNTIYF.

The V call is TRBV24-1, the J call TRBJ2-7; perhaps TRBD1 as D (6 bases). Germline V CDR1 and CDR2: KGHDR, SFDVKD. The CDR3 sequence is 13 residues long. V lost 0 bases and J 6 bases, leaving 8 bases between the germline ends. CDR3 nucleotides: TGTGCCACCAGTGATTTGACAGGGATCGAGCAGTACTTC. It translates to CATSDLTGIEQYF.